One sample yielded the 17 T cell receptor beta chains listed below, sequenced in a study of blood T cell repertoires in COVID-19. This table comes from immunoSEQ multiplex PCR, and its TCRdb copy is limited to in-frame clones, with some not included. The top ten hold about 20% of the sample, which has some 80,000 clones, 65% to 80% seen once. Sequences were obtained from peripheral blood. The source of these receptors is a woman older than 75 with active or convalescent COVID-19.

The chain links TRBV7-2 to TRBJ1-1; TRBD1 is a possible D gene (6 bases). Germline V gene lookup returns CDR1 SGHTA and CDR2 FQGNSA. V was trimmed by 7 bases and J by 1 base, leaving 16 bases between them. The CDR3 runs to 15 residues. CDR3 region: CASTILVGANTEAFF. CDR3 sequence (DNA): TGTGCCAGCACTATCTTAGTGGGGGCGAACACTGAAGCTTTCTTT. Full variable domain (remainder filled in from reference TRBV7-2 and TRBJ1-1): GAGVSQSPSNKVTEKGKDVELRCDPISGHTALYWYRQSLGQGLEFLIYFQGNSAPDKSGLPSDRFSAERTGGSVSTLTIQRTQQEDSAVYLCASTILVGANTEAFFGQGTRLTVV.

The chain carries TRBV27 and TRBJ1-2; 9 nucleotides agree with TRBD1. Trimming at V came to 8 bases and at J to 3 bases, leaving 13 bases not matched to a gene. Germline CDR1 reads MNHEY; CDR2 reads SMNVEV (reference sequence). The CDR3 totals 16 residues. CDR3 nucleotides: TGTGCCAGCTATGGGACAGGGAATAATTGGGACTATGGCTACACCTTC. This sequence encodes CASYGTGNNWDYGYTF.

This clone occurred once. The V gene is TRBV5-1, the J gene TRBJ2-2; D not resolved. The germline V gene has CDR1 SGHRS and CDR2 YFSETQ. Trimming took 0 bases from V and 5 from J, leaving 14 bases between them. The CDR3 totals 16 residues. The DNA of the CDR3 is TGCGCCAGCAGCTTGGCCGTTGTACAGCCGACCGGGGAGCTGTTTTTT. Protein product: CASSLAVVQPTGELFF.

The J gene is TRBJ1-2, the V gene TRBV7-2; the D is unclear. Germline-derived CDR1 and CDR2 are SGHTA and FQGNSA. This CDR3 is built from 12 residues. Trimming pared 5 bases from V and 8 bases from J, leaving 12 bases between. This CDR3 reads CASSKTIEGYTF. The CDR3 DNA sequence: TGTGCCAGCAGCAAAACCATAGAAGGCTACACCTTC.

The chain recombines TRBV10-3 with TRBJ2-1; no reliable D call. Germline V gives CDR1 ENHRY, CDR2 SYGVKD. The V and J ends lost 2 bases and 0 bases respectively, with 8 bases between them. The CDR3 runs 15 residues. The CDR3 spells CAISEGLSSYNEQFF. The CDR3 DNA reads TGTGCCATCAGTGAGGGTTTGAGCTCCTACAATGAGCAGTTCTTC.

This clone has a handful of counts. The CDR3 protein is CATRQGGNEKLFF. The CDR3 nucleotides read TGTGCCACCCGACAGGGGGGAAATGAAAAACTGTTTTTT. The V call is TRBV10-3, the J call TRBJ1-4, with 9 positions matching TRBD1. This CDR3 spans 13 amino acids. J lost 5 bases, V lost 10 bases, and 5 bases had no gene match. Per germline, CDR1 ENHRY and CDR2 SYGVKD.

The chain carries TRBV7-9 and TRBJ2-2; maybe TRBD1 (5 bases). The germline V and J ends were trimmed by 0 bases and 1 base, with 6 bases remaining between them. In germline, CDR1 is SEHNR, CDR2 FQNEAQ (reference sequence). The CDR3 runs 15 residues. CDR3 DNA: TGTGCCAGCAGCTTAGCGACAGTGAACACCGGGGAGCTGTTTTTT. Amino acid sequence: CASSLATVNTGELFF.

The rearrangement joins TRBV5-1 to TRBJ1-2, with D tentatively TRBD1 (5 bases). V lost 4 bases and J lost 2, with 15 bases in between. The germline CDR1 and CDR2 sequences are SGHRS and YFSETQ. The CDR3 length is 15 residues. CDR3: CASSLPGRGNYGYTF. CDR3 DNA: TGCGCCAGCAGCCTTCCCGGGAGGGGCAACTATGGCTACACCTTC.

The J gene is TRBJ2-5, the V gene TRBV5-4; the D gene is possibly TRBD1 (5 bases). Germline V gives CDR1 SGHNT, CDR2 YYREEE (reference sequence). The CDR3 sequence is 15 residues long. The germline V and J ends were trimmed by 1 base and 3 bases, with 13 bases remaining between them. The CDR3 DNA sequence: TGTGCCAGCAGCTTGCCAGGCAGGGTCGAAGAGACCCAGTACTTC. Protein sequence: CASSLPGRVEETQYF.

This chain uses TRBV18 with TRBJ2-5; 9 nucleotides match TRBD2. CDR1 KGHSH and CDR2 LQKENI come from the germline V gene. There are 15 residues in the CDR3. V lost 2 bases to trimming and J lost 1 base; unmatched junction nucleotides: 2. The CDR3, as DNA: TGTGCCAGCTCACCAAGGACTAGCGTCCAAGAGACCCAGTACTTC. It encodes CASSPRTSVQETQYF.

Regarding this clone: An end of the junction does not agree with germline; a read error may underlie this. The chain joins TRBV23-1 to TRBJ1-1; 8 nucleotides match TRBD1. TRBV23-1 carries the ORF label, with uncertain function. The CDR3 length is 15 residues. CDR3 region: CASRYRTGLNTEAFF. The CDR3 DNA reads TGCGCCAGCAGATATCGGACAGGGTTGAATACTGAAGCTTTCTTT.

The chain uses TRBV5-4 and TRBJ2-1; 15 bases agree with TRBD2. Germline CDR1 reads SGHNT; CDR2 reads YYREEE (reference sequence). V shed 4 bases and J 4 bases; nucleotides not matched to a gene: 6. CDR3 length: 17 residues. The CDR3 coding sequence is TGTGCCAGCAGCCAGGGACTAGCGGGGGGAGGGTACAATGAGCAGTTCTTC. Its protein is CASSQGLAGGGYNEQFF.

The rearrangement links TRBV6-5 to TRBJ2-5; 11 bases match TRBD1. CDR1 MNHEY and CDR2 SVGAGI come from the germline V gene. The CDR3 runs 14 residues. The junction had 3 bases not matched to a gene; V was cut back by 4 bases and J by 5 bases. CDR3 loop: CASSWTGGLETQYF. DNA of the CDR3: TGTGCCAGCAGTTGGACAGGGGGCTTGGAGACCCAGTACTTC.

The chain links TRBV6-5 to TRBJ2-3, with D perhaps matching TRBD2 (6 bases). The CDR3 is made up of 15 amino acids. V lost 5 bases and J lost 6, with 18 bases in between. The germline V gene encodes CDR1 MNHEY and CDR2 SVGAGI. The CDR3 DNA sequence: TGTGCCAGCAGTCCACCTAGCGACCCGAAGGATACGCAGTATTTT. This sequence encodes CASSPPSDPKDTQYF.

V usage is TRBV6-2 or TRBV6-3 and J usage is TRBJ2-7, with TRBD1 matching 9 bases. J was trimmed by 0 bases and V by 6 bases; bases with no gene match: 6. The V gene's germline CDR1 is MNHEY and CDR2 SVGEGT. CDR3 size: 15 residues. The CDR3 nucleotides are TGTGCCAGCAGCTTGACAGGGGGTACCTCCTACGAGCAGTACTTC. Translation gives CASSLTGGTSYEQYF.

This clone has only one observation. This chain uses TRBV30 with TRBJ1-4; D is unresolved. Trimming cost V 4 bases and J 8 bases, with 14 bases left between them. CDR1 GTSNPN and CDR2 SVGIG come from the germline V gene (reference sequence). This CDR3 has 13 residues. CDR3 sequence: CAWMTGDLEKLFF. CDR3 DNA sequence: TGTGCCTGGATGACGGGAGACTTAGAAAAACTGTTTTTT. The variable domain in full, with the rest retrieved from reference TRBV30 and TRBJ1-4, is SQTIHQWPATLVQPVGSPLSLECTVEGTSNPNLYWYRQAAGRGLQLLFYSVGIGQISSEVPQNLSASRPQDRQFILSSKKLLLSDSGFYLCAWMTGDLEKLFFGSGTQLSVL.

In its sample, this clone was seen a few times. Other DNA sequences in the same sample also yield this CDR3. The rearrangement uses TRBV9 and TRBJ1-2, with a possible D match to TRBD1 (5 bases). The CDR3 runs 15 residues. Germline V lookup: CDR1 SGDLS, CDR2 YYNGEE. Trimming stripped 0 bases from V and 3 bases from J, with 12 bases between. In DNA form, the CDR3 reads TGTGCCAGCAGCGTAGAGGGCCAGGGCCACTATGGCTACACCTTC. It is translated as CASSVEGQGHYGYTF.